One sample yielded the 8 T cell receptor beta chains listed below, sequenced in a study of radiation and T cells in renal cell carcinoma. Indicated time point: baseline pretreatment blood. Treatment described: 15 Gy SBRT to primary tumor, nephrectomy 4 weeks later. Profiling relied on immunoSEQ multiplex PCR, and the TCRdb table lists in-frame clones only, not all of them. The sample carries 50,000 to 75,000 clones, over 70% recorded once. Sequences were derived from blood, sampled from a patient whose treatment included radiotherapy and nephrectomy. All receptors derive from a man in his 60s with renal cell carcinoma.

The chain combines TRBV28 with TRBJ2-6, with D possibly TRBD2 on 5 matching bases. Germline V gene lookup returns CDR1 MDHEN and CDR2 SYDVKM. This CDR3 spans 17 amino acids. The V gene lost 2 bases and the J gene lost 0 bases, with 11 bases spanning the gap. The CDR3 DNA follows: TGTGCCAGCAGTTTAGATCCGAGGGACTCTGGGGCCAACGTCCTGACTTTC. It is translated as CASSLDPRDSGANVLTF.

V and J are TRBV6-6 and TRBJ2-5; D perhaps matches TRBD1 (6 bases). Trimming left V 5 bases short and J 5 bases short, with 12 bases between. The CDR3 has 13 residues. CDR1 and CDR2 (germline): MNHNY, SVGAGI (reference sequence). CDR3 in amino acids: CASSPQGFETQYF. CDR3 sequence (DNA): TGTGCCAGCAGTCCCCAGGGGTTTGAGACCCAGTACTTC.

The chain recombines TRBV4-3 with TRBJ2-6; either TRBD1 or TRBD2 may fit D (6 bases each). The CDR3 has 18 residues. Germline CDR1 and CDR2: LGHNA and YSLEER. The V end lost 1 base, the J end lost 0 bases, and 13 bases lay between the germline ends. The CDR3 nucleotides are TGCGCCAGCAGCCAAGGGGGGGCGGGACCCTCTGGGGCCAACGTCCTGACTTTC. It translates to CASSQGGAGPSGANVLTF.

The genes are TRBV29-1 and TRBJ1-2, with D hard to call. The V gene lost 3 bases and the J gene lost 0 bases, with 14 bases spanning the gap. Germline CDR1 and CDR2: SQVTM and ANQGSEA. The CDR3 is 15 residues long. In DNA, the CDR3 is TGCAGCGTTGACCGAAGTGTTCTTTCTAACTATGGCTACACCTTC. Translating gives CSVDRSVLSNYGYTF. Supplemented by reference TRBV29-1 and TRBJ1-2, the full variable domain reads SAVISQKPSRDICQRGTSLTIQCQVDSQVTMMFWYRQQPGQSLTLIATANQGSEATYESGFVIDKFPISRPNLTFSTLTVSNMSPEDSSIYLCSVDRSVLSNYGYTFGSGTRLTVV.

The chain recombines TRBV4-1 with TRBJ2-3; 9 bases match TRBD2. The CDR3 has 17 residues. V was pared by 0 bases and J by 4 bases, with 8 bases of the junction left unmatched. The germline CDR1 and CDR2 sequences are MGHRA and YSYEKL. The CDR3 reads CASSQDGLAGPADTQYF. CDR3 DNA sequence: TGCGCCAGCAGCCAAGACGGGCTAGCGGGGCCCGCAGATACGCAGTATTTT.

The chain couples TRBV13 to TRBJ1-6, with D possibly being TRBD1 (5 bases). The CDR3 is made up of 15 amino acids. The V gene lost 5 bases and the J gene lost 0 bases, with 8 bases spanning the gap. Per germline, CDR1 PRHDT and CDR2 FYEKMQ (reference sequence). CDR3 sequence reads: CASSPDSSYNSPLHF. Here the CDR3 DNA reads TGTGCCAGCAGCCCCGACAGCTCCTATAATTCACCCCTCCACTTT.

The J gene is TRBJ2-4, the V gene TRBV4-3; no definite D call. This CDR3 is 15 amino acids long. Germline V gives CDR1 LGHNA, CDR2 YSLEER. The V end was cut by 0 bases, the J end by 5 bases, with 11 bases between. This chain's CDR3 is CASSQDLNTENIQYF. DNA of the CDR3: TGCGCCAGCAGCCAAGATCTTAACACCGAAAACATTCAGTACTTC.

This clone was observed once. The chain joins TRBV18 to TRBJ2-3; D is unresolved. The germline V and J ends were trimmed by 3 bases and 6 bases, with 13 bases remaining between them. CDR3 length: 14 amino acids. In germline, CDR1 is KGHSH, CDR2 LQKENI. For the CDR3, the DNA is TGTGCCAGCTCACCGTCGACTGGGCTGGATACGCAGTATTTT. Translated: CASSPSTGLDTQYF.